This entry lists 30 T cell receptor beta chains sequenced from one sample in a study of T cells in Graves' hyperthyroidism and ophthalmopathy. Authors of the study amplified TCR beta CDR3 regions from RNA transcripts. The TCR CDR3 was amplified in a first-round RT-PCR using the HTBI primer set. MiXCR, run by TCRdb on the multiplex PCR reads, gives a single entry per CDR3 protein. The sample carries 600,000 or so distinct CDR3 sequences, roughly 16% recorded once. Input material: blood. The receptors originated from a woman aged 25 to 45 with Graves' hyperthyroidism.

This clonotype has only a few counts. This chain connects TRBV6-6 to TRBJ2-1; D ambiguous. The CDR3 is 14 amino acids. Germline V gives CDR1 MNHNY, CDR2 SVGAGI (reference sequence). V lost 2 bases and J 7 bases, leaving 12 bases between the germline ends. CDR3 residues: CASSYGPVFNEQFF. In DNA, the CDR3 is TGTGCCAGCAGTTACGGCCCAGTCTTTAATGAGCAGTTCTTC.

This clonotype has ten or more counts. This chain joins TRBV27 and TRBJ2-3; no firm D call. Trimming took off 6 bases at V and 3 bases at J, with 16 bases between the two ends. This CDR3 has 15 residues. Germline V gene data show CDR1 as MNHEY and CDR2 as SMNVEV (reference sequence). CDR3 loop: CASRSWPTNTDTQYF. CDR3 DNA sequence: TGTGCCAGCAGATCATGGCCTACCAATACAGATACGCAGTATTTT.

The CDR3 spells CASSWGAGTADPYEQYF. CDR3 bases: TGCGCCAGCAGCTGGGGGGCCGGGACAGCGGATCCCTACGAGCAGTACTTC. The rearrangement uses TRBV5-1 and TRBJ2-7; D might be TRBD1 (7 bases). Trimming left V 3 bases short and J 2 bases short, with 21 bases between. Per the germline V gene, CDR1 is SGHRS and CDR2 is YFSETQ. The CDR3 sequence is 17 residues long. The full variable domain, its missing parts supplied by reference TRBV5-1 and TRBJ2-7, is KAGVTQTPRYLIKTRGQQVTLSCSPISGHRSVSWYQQTPGQGLQFLFEYFSETQRNKGNFPGRFSGRQFSNSRSEMNVSTLELGDSALYLCASSWGAGTADPYEQYFGPGTRLTVT.

The chain couples TRBV24-1 to TRBJ2-1; D is unclear. CDR3 length: 15 residues. CDR1 is KGHDR and CDR2 is SFDVKD in the germline V gene. With 2 bases removed from V and 8 bases from J, the gap between germline ends came to 15 bases. CDR3 in DNA: TGTGCCACCAGTGATTCACGAGACAAGTACTATGAGCAGTTCTTC. Its protein is CATSDSRDKYYEQFF.

This clonotype came up many times. This chain links TRBV7-9 with TRBJ2-1, with D unresolved. The germline V gene has CDR1 SEHNR and CDR2 FQNEAQ (reference sequence). V was clipped by 1 base and J by 6 bases, with 16 bases between them. CDR3 length: 16 residues. The CDR3 coding sequence is TGTGCCAGCAGCTTAGGTAGTAGATCCGTTGGCAATGAGCAGTTCTTC. Protein: CASSLGSRSVGNEQFF.

This clonotype has ten or more counts. The CDR3 region is CASRLTGGGGQPQHF. The CDR3 DNA follows: TGTGCCAGCAGGTTGACAGGGGGAGGAGGTCAGCCCCAGCATTTT. J is TRBJ1-5 and V is TRBV6-1, with 9 bases that match TRBD1. CDR3 size: 15 residues. The junction had 9 bases not matched to a gene; V was cut back by 6 bases and J by 6 bases. Germline CDR1 and CDR2: MNHNS and SASEGT.

The sample holds many counts of this clonotype. This chain links TRBV27 with TRBJ1-1; D not resolved. V was shortened by 3 bases and J by 2 bases, with 7 bases between the two germline ends. Germline CDR1 and CDR2: MNHEY and SMNVEV (reference sequence). The CDR3 consists of 13 residues. The CDR3 bases are TGTGCCAGCAGTTTCCAAGAAAACACTGAAGCTTTCTTT. The encoded protein is CASSFQENTEAFF.

This clonotype has more than one count but fewer than ten. The genes are TRBV10-3 and TRBJ2-2; TRBD2 matches at 9 bases. The CDR3 covers 16 residues. Per germline, CDR1 ENHRY and CDR2 SYGVKD. Trimming took 10 bases from V and 2 from J; bases not matched to a gene: 11. The CDR3 loop is CATLPLAGPNTGELFF. The DNA of the CDR3 is TGTGCCACTCTCCCACTAGCGGGCCCTAACACCGGGGAGCTGTTTTTT.

The chain is built from TRBV12-3 or TRBV12-4 and TRBJ2-1; 9 nucleotides line up with TRBD1. V gave up 6 bases and J gave up 3 bases; unmatched junction bases: 6. The CDR3 is made up of 15 amino acids. CDR3 sequence (DNA): TGTGCCAGCAGCCGCGGGACAGGGTACTACAATGAGCAGTTCTTC. This gives the protein CASSRGTGYYNEQFF.

This chain joins TRBV19 and TRBJ2-5; TRBD1 is a possible D gene (6 bases). This CDR3 spans 16 amino acids. In germline, CDR1 is LNHDA, CDR2 SQIVND (reference sequence). The V and J ends lost 3 bases and 12 bases respectively, with 26 bases between them. Here the CDR3 DNA reads TGTGCCAGTAGTATGATAGGGGGACGGTTTAACGGGCCGGAGTACTTC. Translated, it gives CASSMIGGRFNGPEYF.

The rearrangement links TRBV29-1 to TRBJ1-4, with D possibly matching TRBD1 (6 bases). This CDR3 is 13 amino acids long. Per the germline V gene, CDR1 is SQVTM and CDR2 is ANQGSEA. V was pared by 4 bases and J by 4 bases, with 10 bases between. The CDR3 loop reads CSVGQGNNEKLFF. The CDR3, as DNA: TGCAGCGTTGGGCAGGGGAATAATGAAAAACTGTTTTTT.

Concerning this clonotype: This could be a read error, since a much larger clone is one nucleotide away. Lacking the conserved final phenylalanine or tryptophan, this CDR3 likely reflects a read error. The chain links TRBV28 to TRBJ2-4, with D perhaps matching TRBD1 or TRBD2 (5 bases each). V lost 2 bases and J 0 bases, leaving 8 bases between the germline ends. Per the germline V gene, CDR1 is MDHEN and CDR2 is SYDVKM. The CDR3 is 15 amino acids. CDR3 residues: CASSLGGVAKNIQYL. The CDR3 bases are TGTGCCAGCAGTTTAGGGGGAGTAGCCAAAAACATTCAGTACCTC.

The chain couples TRBV11-3 to TRBJ2-1; tentative D call: TRBD1 (5 bases). CDR1 and CDR2 from the germline V gene are SGHNT and YENEEA. V was pared by 5 bases and J by 9 bases, with 38 bases between. The CDR3 has 21 residues. In DNA form, the CDR3 reads TGTGCCAGCAGCCCACACATCTCCCCCCGACAGCCTACTGACTCCGACACTGAGCAGTTCTTC. It translates to CASSPHISPRQPTDSDTEQFF. Full variable domain (missing parts from reference TRBV11-3 and TRBJ2-1): EAGVVQSPRYKIIEKKQPVAFWCNPISGHNTLYWYLQNLGQGPELLIRYENEEAVDDSQLPKDRFSAERLKGVDSTLKIQPAELGDSAVYLCASSPHISPRQPTDSDTEQFFGPGTRLTVL.

This clonotype is medium-sized (0.01 to 0.1%) within its sample. V and J are TRBV2 and TRBJ2-1; TRBD2 matches 8 bases. The CDR3 has 15 amino acids. V shed 5 bases and J 6 bases; nucleotides not matched to a gene: 9. CDR1 and CDR2 from the germline V gene are SNHLY and FYNNEI. In DNA form, the CDR3 reads TGTGCCAGCAGTTCCCAGAGCGGGAGTATCAATGAGCAGTTCTTC. Translating gives CASSSQSGSINEQFF.

This clonotype was seen many times. The chain recombines TRBV6-1 with TRBJ2-1; 12 bases map to TRBD2. Germline trimming cut 6 bases from V and 2 bases from J; bases unmatched to any gene: 2. The germline gives CDR1 MNHNS, CDR2 SASEGT. This CDR3 contains 15 residues. The DNA for the CDR3 is TGTGCCAGCAGCTCTAGCGGGAGGGCCTACAATGAGCAGTTCTTC. Encoded protein: CASSSSGRAYNEQFF.

This clonotype has at least ten counts. The chain joins TRBV7-9 to TRBJ2-7, with a tentative D call TRBD1 (5 bases). This CDR3 contains 16 residues. Germline CDR1 reads SEHNR; CDR2 reads FQNEAQ (reference sequence). V lost 1 base and J 6 bases, leaving 19 bases between the germline ends. CDR3 nucleotide sequence: TGTGCCAGCAGCTTAGGGGCAGGGTTAACCCTACGCGAGCAGTACTTC. This translates into CASSLGAGLTLREQYF.

This clonotype came up many times. The CDR3 reads CASSRVVEGPQHF. CDR3 DNA: TGTGCCAGCAGCCGGGTGGTGGAGGGGCCCCAGCATTTT. This chain links TRBV3-1 with TRBJ1-5; D is unresolved. The CDR3 has 13 residues. Germline CDR1 and CDR2: LGHDT and YNNKEL (reference sequence). Trimming cost V 4 bases and J 9 bases, with 13 bases left between them.

In this sample, this clonotype turned up many times. The V call is TRBV27, the J call TRBJ2-1; 7 bases agree with TRBD2. In germline, CDR1 is MNHEY, CDR2 SMNVEV (reference sequence). V was clipped by 8 bases and J by 8 bases; unmatched bases: 9. The CDR3 has 13 amino acids. DNA of the CDR3: TGTGCCAGCCGAGGGACTACCCAATATGAGCAGTTCTTC. As protein: CASRGTTQYEQFF.

The CDR3 region is CASNSGLLSEAFF. The CDR3 nucleotides read TGTGCCAGCAACTCGGGACTCCTCTCTGAAGCTTTCTTT. V and J are TRBV7-9 and TRBJ1-1, with a possible D match to TRBD1 (5 bases). Germline lookup yields CDR1 SEHNR and CDR2 FQNEAQ (reference sequence). This CDR3 is 13 amino acids long. V lost 7 bases, J lost 6 bases, and 15 bases lay in between.

V and J are TRBV20-1 and TRBJ2-1; tentatively, D is TRBD2 (6 bases). The CDR3 loop spans 12 amino acids. Trimming removed 5 bases at V and 4 bases at J, with 9 bases between. Germline V CDR1 and CDR2: DFQATT, SNEGSKA (reference sequence). The CDR3 spells CSAPGSYNEQFF. CDR3 bases: TGCAGTGCTCCCGGGAGTTACAATGAGCAGTTCTTC.

This clonotype was seen at least ten times. V and J are TRBV20-1 and TRBJ2-7; weak D call: TRBD2 (5 bases). Germline CDR1 and CDR2: DFQATT and SNEGSKA (reference sequence). Trimming cost V 3 bases and J 2 bases, with 8 bases left between them. The CDR3 is made up of 12 amino acids. The CDR3 nucleotides read TGCAGTGCTAGGGGAGATACCTACGAGCAGTACTTC. As protein: CSARGDTYEQYF.

The V call is TRBV5-5, the J call TRBJ2-1, with unresolved D. In germline, CDR1 is SGHKS, CDR2 YYEKEE (reference sequence). This CDR3 is 16 amino acids long. Trimming took 4 bases from V and 8 from J, leaving 22 bases between them. This CDR3 reads CASSPGEPASPDEQFF. DNA for the CDR3: TGTGCCAGCAGCCCGGGCGAACCCGCGAGCCCCGATGAGCAGTTCTTC.

Ten or more counts support this clonotype. The CDR3 DNA is TGCAGTGCTCATACAGGGAATAGGTACGAGCAGTACTTC. Its translation: CSAHTGNRYEQYF. The V call is TRBV20-1, the J call TRBJ2-7; TRBD1 might be the D (6 bases). Per germline, CDR1 DFQATT and CDR2 SNEGSKA (reference sequence). V shed 5 bases and J shed 4 bases, with 15 bases lying between them. The CDR3 runs to 13 residues.

The chain is built from TRBV6-2 or TRBV6-3 and TRBJ1-2, with no clear D. V lost 4 bases and J lost 4, with 10 bases in between. This CDR3 comprises 13 residues. CDR1 MNHEY and CDR2 SVGEGT come from the germline V gene. CDR3 region: CASSSREVYGYTF. CDR3 sequence (DNA): TGTGCCAGCAGTTCGAGGGAGGTCTATGGCTACACCTTC.

This clonotype was picked up many times. The chain combines TRBV20-1 with TRBJ1-2; no clear D. Between the trimmed V and J ends, which lost 0 bases and 8 bases, there was a span of 10 bases. There are 12 residues in the CDR3. Germline CDR1 reads DFQATT; CDR2 reads SNEGSKA (reference sequence). The CDR3 bases are TGCAGTGCTAGAGATGACGACGACGGCTACACCTTC. This encodes CSARDDDDGYTF.

This clonotype has just a few counts. J is TRBJ1-4 and V is TRBV5-1; tentatively, D is TRBD1 (6 bases). The CDR3 is 14 amino acids. Germline loops: CDR1 SGHRS, CDR2 YFSETQ. V lost 0 bases and J 8 bases, leaving 11 bases between the germline ends. The CDR3 here is CASSLAQGEEKLFF. Here the CDR3 DNA reads TGCGCCAGCAGCTTGGCACAGGGCGAAGAAAAACTGTTTTTT.

This clonotype was recorded at least ten times. CDR3 in DNA: TGCGCCAGCAGCTTTCGGACGGACCCGGGGAACGAGCAGTACTTC. This gives the protein CASSFRTDPGNEQYF. The chain joins TRBV5-1 to TRBJ2-7, with D perhaps TRBD2 (5 bases). The CDR3 is made up of 15 amino acids. V was shortened by 2 bases and J by 5 bases, with 17 bases between the two germline ends. The germline CDR1 and CDR2 sequences are SGHRS and YFSETQ.

The rearrangement links TRBV2 to TRBJ2-3; D is uncertain. CDR1 and CDR2 from the germline V gene are SNHLY and FYNNEI. Trimming left V 1 base short and J 3 bases short, with 8 bases between. CDR3 length: 14 amino acids. The CDR3: CASSEVSKTDTQYF. CDR3 nucleotide sequence: TGTGCCAGCAGTGAAGTTTCCAAGACAGATACGCAGTATTTT.

V and J are TRBV11-3 and TRBJ1-1, with TRBD1 as a possible D gene (5 bases). Looked up from germline, CDR1 is SGHNT and CDR2 is YENEEA. The CDR3 runs 13 residues. V was cut by 5 bases and J by 6 bases, with 13 bases left in between. This chain's CDR3 is CASSPGGPPEAFF. The CDR3 DNA follows: TGTGCCAGCAGCCCCGGGGGACCCCCTGAAGCTTTCTTT.

This clonotype was observed many times. The chain couples TRBV7-2 to TRBJ2-1, with TRBD1 matching 7 bases. V gave up 3 bases and J gave up 2 bases; unmatched junction bases: 4. CDR1 SGHTA and CDR2 FQGNSA come from the germline V gene. This CDR3 is built from 15 residues. CDR3 coding DNA: TGTGCCAGCAGCTTCGACAGGGTGACCTACAATGAGCAGTTCTTC. This encodes CASSFDRVTYNEQFF.